The T cell receptor (beta chain) under discussion was sequenced for a study of response to subunit inactivated influenza vaccine. Regarding the study as a whole: Authors suggested that a seasonal influenza vaccination recruits few new T cells each time.

This clonotype was counted a single time. Its target is not known. Trimming removed 3 bases from V and 5 bases from J; junction bases left unmatched: 7. The CDR3 has 15 residues. Germline CDR1 MDHEN, CDR2 SYDVKM. In TCRdb, the RT-PCR reads were re-called with MiXCR into one record per CDR3 protein. The sample has fewer than 250,000 distinct CDR3 sequences; around 14% are singletons. The TCR was taken from a man aged 45-65 years who received an inactivated influenza vaccine. The source material was CD8+ T cells sorted from PBMCs, sampled more than 4 days after vaccination. This chain links TRBV28 with TRBJ2-3; 8 bases match TRBD2. The CDR3 DNA is TGTGCCAGCAGTTTTCTAGCGGGTGGAGTAGATACGCAGTATTTT. Amino acids: CASSFLAGGVDTQYF.